This note documents a single T cell receptor beta chain sequence. Its recognized antigen is unknown. One end of the junction varies from germline; a read error may be responsible. This record belongs to a study of tumor-infiltrating lymphocytes in primary liver carcinoma (dated by TCRdb to the late 2010s). Study-wide context: Surgical resection was performed in China between 2015 and March 2016 on about 5 patients with histopathologically diagnosed primary liver carcinoma. The five patients had tumors staged T1-T3 N0M0, with maximum diameters ranging from roughly 4 to 10 cm. Hepatocellular carcinoma (four) or combined HCC and intrahepatic cholangiocarcinoma (one) was present in the five patients, who were three men and two women aged 30 to 69 years. TCRbeta repertoire sequencing, expression microarrays and whole-exome sequencing were combined in the study across five regions of each liver tumor, with adjacent normal tissue and blood also included. Repertoires from technical replicates were highly reproducible, with mean shared-clone rates roughly 0.87 and correlation coefficients above 0.95. Each sample produced about 3.5 to 7.5 million productive TCRbeta reads, and read depth showed no significant difference between tissue types. A total of roughly 35 specimens from 5 patients went through TCRbeta repertoire sequencing, namely 25 tumor regions, 5 adjacent noncancerous liver tissues and 5 peripheral blood samples.

Using a constant-region primer and ProtoScript II reverse transcriptase, TCRbeta-specific cDNA was reverse-transcribed from about 540 ng total RNA. TCRbeta libraries were built with three nested multiplex PCR rounds, a slightly modified ARM-PCR procedure. Each of the first two PCR rounds ran for approximately 9 cycles using multiplex TRBV1-TRBV30 forward primers together with a Cbeta reverse primer. Sample barcodes and Illumina adapters were attached in a final 25-cycle PCR using Deep VentR polymerase. Before sequencing, amplicons between 200 and 500 bp were purified from gel using a QIAquick gel extraction kit. An Illumina HiSeq 2500 was used to sequence the TCRbeta amplicons, generating 250-bp paired-end reads. The authors' analysis ran thus. Quality trimming of reads was performed with Trimmomatic v0.33, and paired reads were merged with FLASH v1.2.11 so that full CDR3 sequences could be recovered. V, D and J germline segments were assigned to the rearranged TCRbeta sequences by MiGEC v1.2.1b. Clonotype statistics and Shannon-Wiener diversity indices were computed with VDJtools v1.0.0. Except for diversity analysis, only each sample's 250 most abundant clonotypes were used in subsequent analyses to reduce sampling bias. TCRdb reprocessing: public reads trimmed at Q25 with fastp, clones called with MiXCR, in-frame beta chains kept. Rows are unified per CDR3 protein, each entry keeping the most common DNA and genes. For this entry, the V and J calls and clone size follow TCRdb and not the study's own pipeline. The sample table contains 150,000 to 200,000 distinct CDR3 sequences; only one count was recorded for about 61% of them. Jointly, the top ten make up roughly 6.4% of the sample.

Taken from the germline V gene, the CDR1 and CDR2 loops are SGHAT and FQNNGV. CDR3 length: 14 amino acids, cysteine to phenylalanine. CDR3 DNA is the only sequence kept; it has 42 bases, read in frame from the first base. RNA from unsorted whole blood was extracted with TRIzol reagent, and germline DNA was obtained with the DNeasy Blood & Tissue kit. At the time of sampling, the patients were treatment-naive and had chronic HBV infection. Before surgery, 3.5 to 4 milliliters of peripheral blood were drawn into K2EDTA tubes. Overall results and qualifications from the work: Because only the TCR beta chain was sequenced and unpaired alpha chains were not captured, true repertoire diversity is likely underestimated. Consistent with antigen-driven expansion, pairs of tumor regions showed higher repertoire overlap (mean roughly 35%) than either tumor-adjacent pairs (approximately 17%) or tumor-blood pairs (approximately 15%). The study included only five patients, and the authors note findings should be validated in a larger study. The top 250 clones made up a significantly larger repertoire fraction in tumors than in blood (p = 0.039). Since the samples were bulk and unsorted, there was no way to compare CD4+ and CD8+ T cell repertoires.

The sequencing sample was made of peripheral blood. The TCR comes from a woman aged 60-75 years with primary liver carcinoma and hepatitis B virus infection. The chain links TRBV11-2 with TRBJ2-7; no D gene can be assigned with confidence. The base sequence is TGTGCCAGCGGCTTAGAGCCGGGTCCTAAGGAGCAGTACTTC. This translates into CASGLEPGPKEQYF.